This TCR beta chain was recorded in a study of T cells in Graves' hyperthyroidism and ophthalmopathy (dated by TCRdb to about 2019). Regarding the complete study: Peripheral blood samples were taken at initial diagnosis, before any treatment was given. An independent validation cohort of 18 to 20 hyperthyroidism patients and approximately 15 patients who later progressed to ophthalmopathy tested prospective prediction of ophthalmopathy. The paper describes TCR Vbeta CDR3 sequencing of 135 peripheral blood samples, made up of 43 ophthalmopathy patients, roughly 72 hyperthyroidism patients and roughly 17 progressor patients. A discovery cohort of approximately 97 patients, fewer than 50 with Graves' ophthalmopathy and 55 to 65 with stable Graves' hyperthyroidism, was used to find distinguishing TCR V-J signatures. Once sampling was done, hyperthyroidism patients were given methimazole at a starting dose of 30 mg daily, whereas ophthalmopathy patients were given high-dose intravenous methylprednisolone. For training and testing, the approximately 92 patients in the discovery cohort were randomly divided in a 7:3 ratio. In addition, the study compared T-cell repertoires in thyroid tissue and in blood from over 5 Graves' hyperthyroidism patients. Paper-wide results and their limitations: A model built on a 13 V-J signature distinguished ophthalmopathy from stable hyperthyroidism, reaching about 88% sensitivity and approximately 83% specificity in cross-validation and 80%/75% in testing. No statistical method was used to set the sample size in advance, and investigators knew the group allocation. In validation, the model predicted progression to ophthalmopathy with roughly 70% sensitivity and 72% to 75% specificity, a median of about 6.7 months before onset. Most expanded thyroid clonotypes (frequency above 0.001) were also detected in blood, suggesting blood repertoires may reflect thyroid immune responses.

Hyperthyroidism patients were newly diagnosed, had a disease duration of under 2 months, and were aged 18 to 65 years. The study excluded patients with uncontrolled infections, other autoimmune diseases, pregnancy or lactation. Diagnoses were based on clinical symptoms, serum thyroxine and TRAb, thyroid ultrasound and orbital computed tomography. For progressor patients, blood was drawn at the first diagnosis of hyperthyroidism, before any ophthalmopathy symptoms had appeared. PBMCs were isolated from more than 9 ml of fresh peripheral blood by Ficoll-Paque density gradient centrifugation. Progressor patients were defined as those initially diagnosed with Graves' hyperthyroidism in whom ophthalmopathy developed during follow-up. Trizol reagent was used to extract total RNA, and RNA quality was then checked on an Agilent 2100 Bioanalyzer. This clonotype was seen a handful of times. There is no known antigen for this receptor. No clone much larger than this one lies a single base away; base qualities are absent.

The germline V gene gives CDR1 as KGHDR and CDR2 as SFDVKD. At the junction V is shortened by 4 bases and J by 5 bases, with 16 bases in between. From the cysteine up to the phenylalanine, the CDR3 has a length of 16 residues. CDR3 DNA only is kept here, 48 bases in frame from base 1. Amplification of TCR beta CDR3 regions was carried out from RNA transcripts. The TCR CDR3 was subjected to a first round of RT-PCR using the HTBI primer set and the Qiagen OneStep RT-PCR kit. Libraries were constructed in a second round of multiplex PCR, after which size selection and purification were carried out. Paired-end sequencing of the libraries was performed with 100 bp reads on an Illumina HiSeq2000. The study's processing was this. SOAPnuke was used to process the raw data, throwing out any read that contained adapters or uncalled bases, had a mean Phred below 15, or lacked an exact constant-primer or identifier match. COPE v1.2.5 was used to merge the high-quality paired reads, and each unique nucleotide sequence was defined as a clonotype. Clonotypes were aligned to IMGT TRBV, TRBD and TRBJ reference segments using MiTCR v1.1. Analysis was restricted to V-J combinations with a frequency above 0.0001, which covered just over 98% of repertoires. A TCS score was defined as the ratio of F50 (clonal expansion) to E x V (chaos), with BLOSUM62-based TCRdist applied between CDR3 peptides within each V-J. Welch's t-statistics and random forest reduced roughly 540 V-J features to 13, which were used in a naive Bayes classifier (R e1071). TCRdb cleaned the public reads at Q25 with fastp, built clones with MiXCR and kept in-frame beta chains. All rows with the same CDR3 protein become a single entry with the most common DNA and genes. TCRdb's processing, not the authors', yielded these V and J calls. For this sample the table gives approximately 400,000 distinct CDR3 sequences, of which about 13% were detected only once. About 20% of the sample is taken by the ten largest.

The sequencing input was blood. This receptor was taken from a young man with Graves' hyperthyroidism that later progressed to Graves' ophthalmopathy. The chain couples TRBV24-1 to TRBJ2-2, and TRBD2 may be the D gene, going by 7 matching bases. The CDR3 amino acid sequence is: CATSEAGRGKTGELFF. The nucleotide sequence is TGTGCCACCAGTGAGGCGGGGAGGGGGAAAACCGGGGAGCTGTTTTTT.